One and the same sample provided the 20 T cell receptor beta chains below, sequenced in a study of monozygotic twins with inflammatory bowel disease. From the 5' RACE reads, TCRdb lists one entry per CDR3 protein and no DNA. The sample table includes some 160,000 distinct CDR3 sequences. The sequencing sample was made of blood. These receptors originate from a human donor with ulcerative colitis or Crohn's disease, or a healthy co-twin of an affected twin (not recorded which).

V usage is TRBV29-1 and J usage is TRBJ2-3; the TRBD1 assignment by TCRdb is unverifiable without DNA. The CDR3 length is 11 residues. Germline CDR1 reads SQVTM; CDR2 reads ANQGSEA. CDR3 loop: CSVEDQGTQYF.

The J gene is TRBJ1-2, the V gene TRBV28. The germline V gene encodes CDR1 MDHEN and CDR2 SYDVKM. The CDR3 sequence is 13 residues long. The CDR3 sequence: CASSLKIRDGYTF.

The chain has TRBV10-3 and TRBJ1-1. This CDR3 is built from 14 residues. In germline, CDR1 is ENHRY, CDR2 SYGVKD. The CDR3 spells CAISEMGTRTEAFF.

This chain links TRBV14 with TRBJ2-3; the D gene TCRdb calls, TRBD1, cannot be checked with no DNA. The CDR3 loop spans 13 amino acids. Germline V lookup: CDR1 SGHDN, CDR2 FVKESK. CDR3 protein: CASSQDWGDTQYF. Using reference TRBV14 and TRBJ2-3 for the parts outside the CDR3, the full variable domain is EAGVTQFPSHSVIEKGQTVTLRCDPISGHDNLYWYRRVMGKEIKFLLHFVKESKQDESGMPNNRFLAERTGGTYSTLKVQPAELEDSGVYFCASSQDWGDTQYFGPGTRLTVL.

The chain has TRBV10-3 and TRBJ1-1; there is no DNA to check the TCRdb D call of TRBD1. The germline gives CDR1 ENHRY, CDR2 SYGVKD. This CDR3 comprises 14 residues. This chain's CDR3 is CAISEFRESTEAFF.

CDR3 sequence reads: CASSLDQGQQYF. The chain joins TRBV7-2 to TRBJ2-7; checking the TCRdb D call of TRBD1 is not possible without DNA. Per the germline V gene, CDR1 is SGHTA and CDR2 is FQGNSA. The CDR3 loop spans 12 amino acids.

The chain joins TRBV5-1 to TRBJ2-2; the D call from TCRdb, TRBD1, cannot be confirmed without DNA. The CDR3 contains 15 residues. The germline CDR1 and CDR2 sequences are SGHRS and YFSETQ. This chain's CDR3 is CASSFGGGPTGELFF. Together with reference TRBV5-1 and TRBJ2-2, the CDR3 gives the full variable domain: KAGVTQTPRYLIKTRGQQVTLSCSPISGHRSVSWYQQTPGQGLQFLFEYFSETQRNKGNFPGRFSGRQFSNSRSEMNVSTLELGDSALYLCASSFGGGPTGELFFGEGSRLTVL.

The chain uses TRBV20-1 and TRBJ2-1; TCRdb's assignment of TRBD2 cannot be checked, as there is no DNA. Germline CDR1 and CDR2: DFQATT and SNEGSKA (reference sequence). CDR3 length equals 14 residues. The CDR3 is CSAPFGGIGNEQFF.

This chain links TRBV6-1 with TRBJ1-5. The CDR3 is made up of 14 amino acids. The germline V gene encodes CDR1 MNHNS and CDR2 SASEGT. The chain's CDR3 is CASSPTLNNQPQHF.

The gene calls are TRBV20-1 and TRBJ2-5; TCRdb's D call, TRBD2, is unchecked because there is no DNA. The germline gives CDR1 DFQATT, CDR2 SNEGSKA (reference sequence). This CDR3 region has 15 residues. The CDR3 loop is CSVKLAGGFQETQYF.

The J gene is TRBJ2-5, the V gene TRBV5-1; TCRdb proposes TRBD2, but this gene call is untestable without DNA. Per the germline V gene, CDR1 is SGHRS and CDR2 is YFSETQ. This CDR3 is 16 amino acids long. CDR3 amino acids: CAGSLALLARKETQYF.

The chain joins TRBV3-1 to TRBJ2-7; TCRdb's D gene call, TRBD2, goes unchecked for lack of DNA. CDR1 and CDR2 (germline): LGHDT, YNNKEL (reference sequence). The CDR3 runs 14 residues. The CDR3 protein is CASSPPGLLYEQYF.

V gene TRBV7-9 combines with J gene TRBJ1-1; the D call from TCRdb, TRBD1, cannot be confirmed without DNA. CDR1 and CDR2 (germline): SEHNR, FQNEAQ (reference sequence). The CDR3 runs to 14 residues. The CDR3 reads CASSIPGGTGRSFF.

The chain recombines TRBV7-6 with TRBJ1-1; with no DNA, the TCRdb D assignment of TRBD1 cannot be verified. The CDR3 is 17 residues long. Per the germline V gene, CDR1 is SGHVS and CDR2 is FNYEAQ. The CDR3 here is CASSPNALGQGRTEAFF.

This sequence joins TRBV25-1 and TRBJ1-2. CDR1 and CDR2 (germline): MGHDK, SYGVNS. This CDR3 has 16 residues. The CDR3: CASSESVLGGVGGYTF.

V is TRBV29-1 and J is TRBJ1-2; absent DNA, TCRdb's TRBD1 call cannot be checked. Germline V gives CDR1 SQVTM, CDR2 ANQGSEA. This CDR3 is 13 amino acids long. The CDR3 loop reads CSVRGGGNYGYTF.

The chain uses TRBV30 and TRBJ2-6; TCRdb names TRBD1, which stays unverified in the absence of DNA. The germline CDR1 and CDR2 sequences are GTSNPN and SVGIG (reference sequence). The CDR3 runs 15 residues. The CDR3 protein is CAWSATGTGANVLTF. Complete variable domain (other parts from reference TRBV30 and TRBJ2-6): SQTIHQWPATLVQPVGSPLSLECTVEGTSNPNLYWYRQAAGRGLQLLFYSVGIGQISSEVPQNLSASRPQDRQFILSSKKLLLSDSGFYLCAWSATGTGANVLTFGAGSRLTVL.

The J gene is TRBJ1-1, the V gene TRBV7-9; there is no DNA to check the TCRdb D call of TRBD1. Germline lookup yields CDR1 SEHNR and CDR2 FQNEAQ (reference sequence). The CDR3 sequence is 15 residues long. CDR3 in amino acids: CASSSPGQGAAEAFF.

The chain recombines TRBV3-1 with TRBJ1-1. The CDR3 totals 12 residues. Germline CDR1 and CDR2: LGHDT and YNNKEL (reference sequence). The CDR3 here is CASSQGTAEAFF.

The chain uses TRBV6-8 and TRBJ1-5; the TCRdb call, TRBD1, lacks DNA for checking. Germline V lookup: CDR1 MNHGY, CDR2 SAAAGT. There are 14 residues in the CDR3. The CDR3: CASRVTGSNQPQHF.